These 31 T cell receptor beta chains came from one sample sequenced in a study of blood T cell repertoires in COVID-19 (dated by TCRdb to the early 2020s). The library was made by the immunoSEQ multiplex PCR assay. This is the immuneACCESS table as TCRdb keeps it, with only in-frame sequences that have V and J called. A part of the clones is gone; compared with another copy, unresolved V genes explain less than half, and the rest is unexplained. The sample contains approximately 150,000 clones, 80% to 90% of them found a single time. The ten largest account for approximately 4% of the sample. Input material: peripheral blood. These TCRs come from a woman in her 70s with acute or convalescent COVID-19.

The genes are TRBV5-6 and TRBJ2-7; D is ambiguous. This CDR3 region has 12 residues. CDR1 and CDR2 from the germline V gene are SGHDT and YYEEEE. Trimming left V 4 bases short and J 3 bases short, with 8 bases between. The DNA for the CDR3 is TGTGCCAGCAGCCCCGACTTCTACGAGCAGTACTTC. Its translation is CASSPDFYEQYF.

V is TRBV5-1 and J is TRBJ1-1; D not certain. The ends were cut back, 1 base at V and 7 bases at J, with 14 bases in the middle. The V gene's germline CDR1 is SGHRS and CDR2 YFSETQ. The CDR3 length is 14 residues. This CDR3 reads CASSLWGGSDEAFF. CDR3 DNA: TGCGCCAGCAGCTTGTGGGGAGGGAGTGATGAAGCTTTCTTT.

The count of this clone is one. This chain links TRBV18 with TRBJ1-5; 7 bases align to TRBD1. The CDR3 spans 12 residues. Germline V gene data show CDR1 as KGHSH and CDR2 as LQKENI. Unmatched junction bases numbered 7, after V lost 6 bases and J lost 11 bases. CDR3 in amino acids: CASSPGDSTQHF. For the CDR3, the DNA is TGTGCCAGCTCCCCGGGGGACAGCACCCAGCATTTT.

This clone was counted once. The chain uses TRBV6-2 or TRBV6-3 and TRBJ1-2; no firm D call. Germline CDR1 MNHEY, CDR2 SVGEGT. CDR3 length equals 15 residues. V lost 4 bases, J lost 6 bases, and 18 bases lay in between. CDR3: CASSFPPGGIDGYTF. The CDR3 nucleotides read TGTGCCAGCAGTTTTCCGCCCGGAGGGATCGATGGCTACACCTTC.

This clone was observed a few times. The V call is TRBV2, the J call TRBJ2-7; 11 positions agree with TRBD2. The CDR3 loop spans 13 amino acids. Germline V lookup: CDR1 SNHLY, CDR2 FYNNEI. V was pared by 8 bases and J by 6 bases, with 6 bases of the junction left unmatched. CDR3 DNA: TGTGCCAGCGCGGGACTAGCGGACTTCGAGCAGTACTTC. Translating it yields CASAGLADFEQYF.

The J gene is TRBJ2-5, the V gene TRBV5-5; 8 positions agree with TRBD1. Looked up from germline, CDR1 is SGHKS and CDR2 is YYEKEE (reference sequence). This CDR3 contains 14 residues. Unmatched junction bases numbered 6, after V lost 3 bases and J lost 5 bases. The CDR3 sequence is CASSSPGGAETQYF. The DNA for the CDR3 is TGTGCCAGCAGCTCTCCAGGGGGCGCGGAGACCCAGTACTTC.

The chain has TRBV10-3 and TRBJ2-2; TRBD1 matches at 8 bases. The V and J ends lost 4 bases and 3 bases, in that order; junction bases with no gene match: 1. The CDR3 loop spans 14 amino acids. The V gene's germline CDR1 is ENHRY and CDR2 SYGVKD. The CDR3 region is CAISGQGYTGELFF. CDR3 nucleotides: TGTGCCATCAGTGGACAGGGGTACACCGGGGAGCTGTTTTTT.

The rearrangement uses TRBV14 and TRBJ2-3; 7 bases are a match to TRBD1. Germline trimming cut 6 bases from V and 0 bases from J; bases unmatched to any gene: 9. The CDR3 runs to 16 residues. Germline-derived CDR1 and CDR2 are SGHDN and FVKESK. The CDR3 loop is CASSHYRGRSTDTQYF. Here the CDR3 DNA reads TGTGCCAGCAGTCACTACAGGGGCCGCAGCACAGATACGCAGTATTTT. The full variable domain, rest sourced from reference TRBV14 and TRBJ2-3, is EAGVTQFPSHSVIEKGQTVTLRCDPISGHDNLYWYRRVMGKEIKFLLHFVKESKQDESGMPNNRFLAERTGGTYSTLKVQPAELEDSGVYFCASSHYRGRSTDTQYFGPGTRLTVL.

The CDR3 DNA reads as TGTGCCAGCAGCTTGACAGTTTATCAGCCCCAGCATTTT. Its translation: CASSLTVYQPQHF. The chain joins TRBV7-8 to TRBJ1-5, with TRBD1 as a possible D gene (5 bases). Germline CDR1 and CDR2: SGHVS and FQNEAQ. This CDR3 comprises 13 residues. V was clipped by 3 bases and J by 5 bases, with 8 bases between them. Full variable domain (rest looked up from reference TRBV7-8 and TRBJ1-5): GAGVSQSPRYKVAKRGQDVALRCDPISGHVSLFWYQQALGQGPEFLTYFQNEAQLDKSGLPSDRFFAERPEGSVSTLKIQRTQQEDSAVYLCASSLTVYQPQHFGDGTRLSIL.

The chain is built from TRBV7-9 and TRBJ2-5; tentatively, D is TRBD2 (6 bases). V lost 6 bases and J lost 2, with 16 bases in between. The V gene's germline CDR1 is SEHNR and CDR2 FQNEAQ (reference sequence). CDR3 length: 15 residues. The CDR3 here is CASSPAGRAQETQYF. CDR3 nucleotides: TGTGCCAGCAGTCCTGCGGGGCGTGCGCAAGAGACCCAGTACTTC.

The V gene is TRBV18, the J gene TRBJ2-3; TRBD2 matches at 8 bases. V shed 3 bases and J 3 bases; nucleotides not matched to a gene: 5. From germline, CDR1 is KGHSH and CDR2 LQKENI. The CDR3 length is 15 residues. The CDR3: CASSPRTSRTDTQYF. The CDR3 bases are TGTGCCAGCTCACCTCGGACTAGCCGGACAGATACGCAGTATTTT.

J is TRBJ2-3 and V is TRBV6-6, with TRBD2 as a possible D gene (7 bases). From germline, CDR1 is MNHNY and CDR2 SVGAGI (reference sequence). This CDR3 contains 15 residues. V lost 2 bases and J 3 bases, leaving 12 bases between the germline ends. The CDR3 DNA reads as TGTGCCAGCAGTTACCTCAGGGGAGGGACAGATACGCAGTATTTT. Encoded protein: CASSYLRGGTDTQYF.

The J gene is TRBJ2-5, the V gene TRBV5-4; maybe TRBD1 (6 bases). V was trimmed by 5 bases and J by 2 bases, leaving 10 bases between them. CDR1 and CDR2 (germline): SGHNT, YYREEE (reference sequence). The CDR3 is 13 residues long. The CDR3 loop is CASRRQEQETQYF. The CDR3 nucleotides read TGTGCCAGCAGGAGACAGGAACAAGAGACCCAGTACTTC.

V is TRBV3-1 (or the pseudogene TRBV3-2) and J is TRBJ1-2, with D perhaps TRBD1 (5 bases). V was shortened by 5 bases and J by 8 bases, with 15 bases between the two germline ends. CDR3 length: 13 residues. In germline, CDR1 is LGHDT, CDR2 YNNKEL (reference sequence). Here the CDR3 reads CASSLTVDRGYTF. CDR3 in DNA: TGTGCCAGCAGCTTGACAGTCGACCGGGGCTACACCTTC.

This chain joins TRBV28 and TRBJ2-7; tentatively, D is TRBD2 (6 bases). Germline CDR1 MDHEN, CDR2 SYDVKM. The CDR3 has 13 amino acids. Trimming removed 8 bases from V and 0 bases from J, with 11 bases in between. The CDR3 is CASEGRSSYEQYF. As DNA, the CDR3 is TGTGCCAGCGAGGGGAGGAGCTCCTACGAGCAGTACTTC. The full variable domain, rest sourced from reference TRBV28 and TRBJ2-7, is DVKVTQSSRYLVKRTGEKVFLECVQDMDHENMFWYRQDPGLGLRLIYFSYDVKMKEKGDIPEGYSVSREKKERFSLILESASTNQTSMYLCASEGRSSYEQYFGPGTRLTVT.

V gene TRBV4-3 combines with J gene TRBJ1-4, with 7 bases identical to TRBD1. From germline, CDR1 is LGHNA and CDR2 YSLEER. The CDR3 totals 18 residues. Trimming at V came to 0 bases and at J to 3 bases, leaving 10 bases not matched to a gene. CDR3 coding DNA: TGCGCCAGCAGCCAAGACCCCCACTCAGGGGGGTCTAATGAAAAACTGTTTTTT. Translating it yields CASSQDPHSGGSNEKLFF.

This chain connects TRBV7-9 to TRBJ2-1; 8 bases match TRBD1. The CDR3 length is 16 residues. V was pared by 2 bases and J by 7 bases, with 10 bases of the junction left unmatched. Germline lookup yields CDR1 SEHNR and CDR2 FQNEAQ (reference sequence). The CDR3 DNA sequence: TGTGCCAGCAGCTTACTTCAGGGGGCGTCCGGAAATGAGCAGTTCTTC. Translating it yields CASSLLQGASGNEQFF.

The CDR3 is CASRPDRDTEAFF. The CDR3 DNA is TGTGCCAGCAGACCCGACAGGGACACTGAAGCTTTCTTT. This rearrangement joins TRBV7-9 to TRBJ1-1, with 7 bases that match TRBD1. After removal of 6 bases from V and 3 bases from J, the junction contained 4 bases not matched to a gene. The CDR3 runs to 13 residues. CDR1 and CDR2 from the germline V gene are SEHNR and FQNEAQ (reference sequence). Drawing the rest from reference TRBV7-9 and TRBJ1-1, the complete variable domain is DTGVSQNPRHKITKRGQNVTFRCDPISEHNRLYWYRQTLGQGPEFLTYFQNEAQLEKSRLLSDRFSAERPKGSFSTLEIQRTEQGDSAMYLCASRPDRDTEAFFGQGTRLTVV.

The V call is TRBV5-1, the J call TRBJ1-4; tentatively, D is TRBD1 (5 bases). This CDR3 comprises 11 residues. Per the germline V gene, CDR1 is SGHRS and CDR2 is YFSETQ. The CDR3 DNA reads TGCGACACCCGGGGGAATGAAAAACTGTTTTTT. Translated, it gives CDTRGNEKLFF.

This chain joins TRBV5-6 and TRBJ2-3, with a possible D match to TRBD1 (6 bases). V was trimmed by 4 bases and J by 3 bases, leaving 12 bases between them. The CDR3 length is 14 residues. Germline values: CDR1 SGHDT, CDR2 YYEEEE. The CDR3 is CASSPVRGTDTQYF. The CDR3 DNA reads TGTGCCAGCAGCCCCGTAAGGGGGACAGATACGCAGTATTTT.

This chain uses TRBV24-1 with TRBJ2-1; 7 nucleotides match TRBD2. Germline CDR1 reads KGHDR; CDR2 reads SFDVKD. V lost 3 bases and J lost 1; bases outside the gene matches: 8. The CDR3 extends over 17 amino acids. The CDR3 DNA reads as TGTGCCACCAGTGATCCGCGAGCGGGACTTTCCTACAATGAGCAGTTCTTC. Translating it yields CATSDPRAGLSYNEQFF.

The sample holds one count of this clone. The gene calls are TRBV5-1 and TRBJ1-2; D is ambiguous. Germline-derived CDR1 and CDR2 are SGHRS and YFSETQ. Deletions cut 4 bases from V and 5 bases from J, with 12 bases between. This CDR3 contains 13 residues. CDR3 amino acids: CASSESATYGYTF. CDR3 bases: TGCGCCAGCAGCGAAAGTGCAACATATGGCTACACCTTC.

The rearrangement uses TRBV25-1 and TRBJ2-5; 8 bases agree with TRBD2. CDR3 length: 14 residues. Per germline, CDR1 MGHDK and CDR2 SYGVNS. V shed 2 bases, J shed 5 bases, and the junction held 4 bases outside the gene matches. CDR3 bases: TGTGCCAGCAGTGAACGGGGGGGTAGTGAGACCCAGTACTTC. Its translation: CASSERGGSETQYF.

This rearrangement joins TRBV5-5 to TRBJ1-1, with 12 bases matching TRBD1. The germline gives CDR1 SGHKS, CDR2 YYEKEE (reference sequence). This CDR3 is built from 15 residues. J gave up 1 base and V 4 bases, and 2 bases lay outside the gene matches. CDR3 region: CASSMGQGANTEAFF. CDR3 DNA sequence: TGTGCCAGCAGCATGGGACAGGGGGCGAACACTGAAGCTTTCTTT.

V and J are TRBV14 and TRBJ2-5; tentatively, D is TRBD1 (6 bases). The germline V and J ends were trimmed by 1 base and 0 bases, with 12 bases remaining between them. Germline values: CDR1 SGHDN, CDR2 FVKESK. The CDR3 sequence is 16 residues long. The CDR3 DNA is TGTGCCAGCAGCCAAGCGACAGGAACGTACCAAGAGACCCAGTACTTC. It encodes CASSQATGTYQETQYF.

This rearrangement joins TRBV2 to TRBJ1-6, with D tentatively TRBD1 (6 bases). Germline assignment: CDR1 SNHLY and CDR2 FYNNEI. V was trimmed by 2 bases and J by 7 bases, leaving 12 bases between them. The CDR3 contains 15 residues. The CDR3 DNA reads as TGTGCCAGCAGTGAATACGGGGGGCAAAATTCACCCCTCCACTTT. This gives the protein CASSEYGGQNSPLHF.

V is TRBV5-1 and J is TRBJ2-1; a possible D gene is TRBD2 (6 bases). Trimming shortened V by 6 bases and J by 5 bases, and 15 bases separated the two germline ends. The CDR3 extends over 14 amino acids. Germline V CDR1 and CDR2: SGHRS, YFSETQ. The CDR3 reads CASMTGDPHNEQFF. Here the CDR3 DNA reads TGCGCCAGCATGACGGGGGACCCCCACAATGAGCAGTTCTTC.

V and J are TRBV15 and TRBJ1-4, with D perhaps TRBD1 (5 bases). Germline loops: CDR1 LNHNV, CDR2 YYDKDF (reference sequence). The CDR3 runs to 14 residues. V was pared by 3 bases and J by 4 bases, with 9 bases between. The CDR3 region is CATSRDTFNEKLFF. CDR3 nucleotide sequence: TGTGCCACCAGCAGGGACACCTTTAATGAAAAACTGTTTTTT.

This clone was seen only a few times. The rearrangement links TRBV7-9 to TRBJ1-6; 7 positions match TRBD1. With 3 bases clipped from V and 6 bases from J, the junction kept 11 bases outside the gene matches. CDR3 length: 17 amino acids. Germline loops: CDR1 SEHNR, CDR2 FQNEAQ (reference sequence). The CDR3 DNA follows: TGTGCCAGCAGCTTTTCGGGGACAGTCGACGTTAATTCACCCCTCCACTTT. It translates to CASSFSGTVDVNSPLHF.

This sequence joins TRBV2 and TRBJ2-3; 9 bases are a match to TRBD2. The CDR3 extends over 15 amino acids. V lost 6 bases and J lost 2; bases outside the gene matches: 6. Germline assignment: CDR1 SNHLY and CDR2 FYNNEI. The CDR3 sequence: CASSPLAGSTDTQYF. The DNA for the CDR3 is TGTGCCAGCAGCCCGCTAGCGGGATCCACAGATACGCAGTATTTT. The whole variable domain, remainder taken from reference TRBV2 and TRBJ2-3, is EPEVTQTPSHQVTQMGQEVILRCVPISNHLYFYWYRQILGQKVEFLVSFYNNEISEKSEIFDDQFSVERPDGSNFTLKIRSTKLEDSAMYFCASSPLAGSTDTQYFGPGTRLTVL.

V gene TRBV10-2 combines with J gene TRBJ1-1; the match to TRBD1 covers 8 bases. J gave up 1 base and V 10 bases, and 5 bases lay outside the gene matches. Per germline, CDR1 WSHSY and CDR2 SAAADI. CDR3 length: 13 amino acids. CDR3 protein: CATAGGANTEAFF. The CDR3 DNA reads TGCGCCACCGCAGGGGGCGCGAACACTGAAGCTTTCTTT.